This paragraph covers one TCR beta chain sequence. This record belongs to a study of technical replicates of blood from several donors. The germline gives CDR1 MNHNS, CDR2 SASEGT. The CDR3 runs to 12 residues. V gave up 5 bases and J gave up 8 bases, with 12 bases separating them. Clones were sequenced by immunoSEQ multiplex PCR, and TCRdb holds only the in-frame ones, with some missing. The table lists about 93,000 clones, approximately 95% of them singletons. The sequence came from a human donor in good health. J is TRBJ1-2 and V is TRBV6-1; D is unresolved. Sequencing was done on a sample of T cells isolated from PBMCs. The DNA for the CDR3 is TGTGCCAGCAGTCCCCTAAACTCCGGCTACACCTTC. Encoded protein: CASSPLNSGYTF.